This T cell receptor (beta chain) was captured by sequencing in a study of blood T cell repertoires in COVID-19. Study information: Nucleic acid was either cDNA or gDNA, and it came from T cells, B-cell-depleted T cells, or PBMCs.

Authors' processing steps: Amplified reference gene primers provided the basis for estimating nucleated cell counts. The protocol was immunoSEQ multiplex PCR, while the TCRdb copy is restricted to in-frame clones and leaves out a portion. The D gene and trimming were derived from the DNA, and the V and J assignments and clone size from that table. The sample has 120,000 or so clones, approximately 82% seen once. The germline CDR1 and CDR2 sequences are MNHEY and SVGAGI. The V and J ends lost 6 bases and 6 bases respectively, with 12 bases between them. This CDR3 spans 13 amino acids. The V and J genes are TRBV6-5 and TRBJ1-5; unclear D gene. The sample was peripheral blood. The receptor's source is a man older than 75 with active or convalescent COVID-19. In DNA form, the CDR3 reads TGTGCCAGCAGCCCGGGGTTGGCTCAGCCCCAGCATTTT. It translates to CASSPGLAQPQHF.